Each of the 21 T cell receptor beta chains below was sequenced from the same sample in a study of T cells in Graves' hyperthyroidism and ophthalmopathy. It was RNA transcripts that yielded the amplified TCR beta CDR3 regions. Primed by the HTBI set, a first-round RT-PCR was run on the TCR CDR3. TCRdb re-derived calls from the multiplex PCR reads in MiXCR, one entry per CDR3 protein. Of about 250,000 distinct CDR3 sequences listed, roughly 15% are singletons. Sequenced material: blood. The receptors derive from a woman aged 50 to 60 with Graves' hyperthyroidism that later progressed to Graves' ophthalmopathy.

This clonotype has a count of ten or more. This chain links TRBV19 with TRBJ2-4; 8 bases align to TRBD2. From germline, CDR1 is LNHDA and CDR2 SQIVND (reference sequence). After removal of 2 bases from V and 8 bases from J, the junction contained 14 bases not matched to a gene. The CDR3 has 17 amino acids. The CDR3 region has the DNA TGTGCCAGTAGTATAATAGAGGGACTAGGGTCTGCGGACATTCAGTACTTC. Its protein is CASSIIEGLGSADIQYF. Variable domain in full (rest from reference TRBV19 and TRBJ2-4): DGGITQSPKYLFRKEGQNVTLSCEQNLNHDAMYWYRQDPGQGLRLIYYSQIVNDFQKGDIAEGYSVSREKKESFPLTVTSAQKNPTAFYLCASSIIEGLGSADIQYFGAGTRLSVL.

As to this clonotype: Being one base from a much bigger clone, this may be a read error. The CDR3 nucleotides are TGCGCCACGGGACAGGGGGTGAGCACCGGGGAGCTGTTTTTT. Residues: CATGQGVSTGELFF. V gene TRBV10-2 combines with J gene TRBJ2-2, with 11 bases that match TRBD1. The length of the CDR3 is 14 residues. CDR1 is WSHSY and CDR2 is SAAADI in the germline V gene. V dropped 10 bases and J dropped 4; count of bases not matched to a gene: 5.

There are many counts of this clonotype. The CDR3 coding sequence is TGTGCCAGCAGTTTATTGGCTGAGCCTAGCGGGAGCAATTTAGATGAGCAGTTCTTC. Its protein product is CASSLLAEPSGSNLDEQFF. The rearrangement uses TRBV28 and TRBJ2-1; TRBD2 aligns across 10 bases. This CDR3 contains 19 residues. In germline, CDR1 is MDHEN, CDR2 SYDVKM. V shed 1 base and J 8 bases; nucleotides not matched to a gene: 17.

This clonotype was seen at least ten times. The rearrangement uses TRBV24-1 and TRBJ2-2, with 7 bases that match TRBD1. The CDR3 extends over 16 amino acids. CDR1 and CDR2 (germline): KGHDR, SFDVKD. Germline trimming cut 6 bases from V and 6 bases from J; bases unmatched to any gene: 12. The CDR3: CATSMRGGAFPGELFF. CDR3 nucleotide sequence: TGTGCCACCAGTATGAGAGGGGGCGCTTTTCCCGGGGAGCTGTTTTTT.

This clonotype was seen many times. The chain couples TRBV19 to TRBJ1-1, with D hard to call. The V gene lost 3 bases and the J gene lost 1 base, with 6 bases spanning the gap. CDR3 length equals 13 residues. Germline V lookup: CDR1 LNHDA, CDR2 SQIVND (reference sequence). The CDR3 region is CASSMLENTEAFF. DNA for the CDR3: TGTGCCAGTAGTATGTTGGAGAACACTGAAGCTTTCTTT.

Here the CDR3 reads CASSPYRGGPPNEQFF. CDR3 DNA: TGTGCCAGCAGTCCATATCGAGGGGGGCCACCCAATGAGCAGTTCTTC. The chain recombines TRBV28 with TRBJ2-1; the D gene could be TRBD1 or TRBD2 (6 bases each). Germline V gene data show CDR1 as MDHEN and CDR2 as SYDVKM. Trimming took 5 bases from V and 6 from J, leaving 20 bases between them. CDR3 length equals 16 residues.

There are many counts of this clonotype. V usage is TRBV7-9 and J usage is TRBJ2-5; TRBD1 agrees at 8 bases. The ends lost 5 bases at V and 5 bases at J; junction bases unmatched: 7. The germline CDR1 and CDR2 sequences are SEHNR and FQNEAQ (reference sequence). The CDR3 has 14 amino acids. The CDR3 region has the DNA TGTGCCAGCAGCCCCACCCACAGGGGGGAGACCCAGTACTTC. Translating it yields CASSPTHRGETQYF.

This clonotype was picked up many times. The rearrangement uses TRBV11-2 and TRBJ2-7, with D unclear. CDR1 SGHAT and CDR2 FQNNGV come from the germline V gene. The germline V and J ends were trimmed by 6 bases and 7 bases, with 13 bases remaining between them. The CDR3 runs to 12 residues. CDR3: CASSLRFFEQYF. For the CDR3, the DNA is TGTGCCAGCAGTTTACGATTCTTTGAGCAGTACTTC.

This clonotype showed up many times. The V call is TRBV28, the J call TRBJ2-2, with D unresolved. Germline values: CDR1 MDHEN, CDR2 SYDVKM. The CDR3 length is 13 residues. The ends were cut back, 5 bases at V and 6 bases at J, with 10 bases in the middle. CDR3 region: CASSPDFPGELFF. DNA of the CDR3: TGTGCCAGCAGTCCTGACTTCCCCGGGGAGCTGTTTTTT.

This clonotype has more than one count but fewer than ten. Here the CDR3 reads CASSQFQGESGNTIYF. The CDR3, as DNA: TGCGCCAGCAGCCAATTTCAGGGCGAGTCTGGAAACACCATATATTTT. This chain uses TRBV4-1 with TRBJ1-3, with D tentatively TRBD1 (5 bases). V gave up 2 bases and J gave up 1 base, with 12 bases separating them. The CDR3 extends over 16 amino acids. The germline V gene encodes CDR1 MGHRA and CDR2 YSYEKL.

A word on this clonotype: This may arise from a read error, as a much more abundant clone is one base away. The V gene is TRBV7-2, the J gene TRBJ1-1, with D possibly TRBD1 on 6 matching bases. Per the germline V gene, CDR1 is SGHTA and CDR2 is FQGNSA. CDR3 length: 14 amino acids. Trimming cost V 2 bases and J 8 bases, with 15 bases left between them. The CDR3 nucleotides read TGTGCCAGCAGCTTAATAGGACAGATATACGAAGCTTTCTTT. Translating it yields CASSLIGQIYEAFF.

DNA of the CDR3: TGTGCCAGTAATAGGCGGGGTGCCACAGATACGCAGTATTTT. Translated: CASNRRGATDTQYF. V and J are TRBV19 and TRBJ2-3; a weak D match, TRBD2 (6 bases). Germline V gene data show CDR1 as LNHDA and CDR2 as SQIVND (reference sequence). V dropped 7 bases and J dropped 2 bases, with 13 bases sitting between them. This CDR3 spans 14 amino acids.

This clonotype came up many times. The chain uses TRBV2 and TRBJ2-1; D is uncertain. Germline V gene lookup returns CDR1 SNHLY and CDR2 FYNNEI. The V end lost 7 bases, the J end lost 4 bases, and 14 bases lay between the germline ends. This CDR3 is 14 amino acids long. CDR3 DNA sequence: TGTGCCAGCAAGTCTTGGGCACAGTACAATGAGCAGTTCTTC. Translated: CASKSWAQYNEQFF. The variable domain in full, completed from reference TRBV2 and TRBJ2-1, reads EPEVTQTPSHQVTQMGQEVILRCVPISNHLYFYWYRQILGQKVEFLVSFYNNEISEKSEIFDDQFSVERPDGSNFTLKIRSTKLEDSAMYFCASKSWAQYNEQFFGPGTRLTVL.

This clonotype was seen repeatedly, ten times or more. This chain uses TRBV4-1 with TRBJ2-7; D possibly corresponds to TRBD2 (5 bases). With 4 bases removed from V and 0 bases from J, the gap between germline ends came to 13 bases. The CDR3 length is 15 residues. In germline, CDR1 is MGHRA, CDR2 YSYEKL. This CDR3 is CASSLTTRTSYEQYF. The CDR3 DNA is TGCGCCAGCAGCCTCACCACTAGAACCTCCTACGAGCAGTACTTC.

This clonotype was found many times. This rearrangement joins TRBV28 to TRBJ2-3, with TRBD2 matching over 7 bases. V trimming: 3 bases; J trimming: 2 bases; junction bases outside the gene matches: 11. Germline V gives CDR1 MDHEN, CDR2 SYDVKM. The CDR3 spans 17 residues. The DNA of the CDR3 is TGTGCCAGCAGTTTGGGAGTAGGGGCGGGAGACACAGATACGCAGTATTTT. Translated: CASSLGVGAGDTDTQYF.

This clonotype was observed many times. The V and J genes are TRBV11-2 and TRBJ2-7; 8 nucleotides line up with TRBD2. Germline V gene lookup returns CDR1 SGHAT and CDR2 FQNNGV. CDR3 length equals 16 residues. J lost 2 bases, V lost 2 bases, and 8 bases had no gene match. The CDR3 here is CASSLWSGSPPYEQYF. In nucleotides, the CDR3 is TGTGCCAGCAGCTTATGGAGCGGGAGTCCGCCCTACGAGCAGTACTTC.

This clonotype showed up many times. This chain uses TRBV12-3 or TRBV12-4 with TRBJ1-1; no clear D gene. CDR3 size: 13 residues. Trimming left V 4 bases short and J 1 base short, with 7 bases between. Here the CDR3 DNA reads TGTGCCAGCAGTTACCGGGAGAACACTGAAGCTTTCTTT. Its translation: CASSYRENTEAFF.

This clonotype was counted ten times or more. The chain has TRBV7-8 and TRBJ2-3; TRBD2 aligns across 9 bases. With V trimmed by 5 bases and J by 0 bases, 6 bases remained unmatched. This CDR3 has 16 amino acids. Germline CDR1 is SGHVS and CDR2 is FQNEAQ. In DNA, the CDR3 is TGTGCCAGCAGCCCGCGACTAGCGGATAGCACAGATACGCAGTATTTT. Translated, it gives CASSPRLADSTDTQYF. The full variable domain, rest sourced from reference TRBV7-8 and TRBJ2-3, is GAGVSQSPRYKVAKRGQDVALRCDPISGHVSLFWYQQALGQGPEFLTYFQNEAQLDKSGLPSDRFFAERPEGSVSTLKIQRTQQEDSAVYLCASSPRLADSTDTQYFGPGTRLTVL.

A word on this clonotype: This may be a read error: a much more frequent sequence differs by one nucleotide. The rearrangement uses TRBV11-2 and TRBJ2-2; unclear D gene. CDR1 is SGHAT, CDR2 FQNNGV, per germline. This CDR3 spans 14 amino acids. In nucleotides, the CDR3 is TGTGCCAGCAGCTTAGTTTTCGGCACCGTGGAGCTGTTTTTT. It is translated as CASSLVFGTVELFF.

V gene TRBV19 combines with J gene TRBJ1-1; TRBD1 matches at 10 bases. V lost 4 bases, J lost 4 bases, and 9 bases stayed unmatched. The CDR3 is 16 residues long. Germline CDR1 reads LNHDA; CDR2 reads SQIVND (reference sequence). The CDR3 bases are TGTGCCAGTAGTAGAGGGACCGGGACAGGGGCCACTGAAGCTTTCTTT. Translating gives CASSRGTGTGATEAFF.

This CDR3 reads CASSRSGQSYEQYF. In DNA form, the CDR3 reads TGCGCCAGCAGCCGGTCGGGGCAGTCCTACGAGCAGTACTTC. The chain couples TRBV5-1 to TRBJ2-7, with D possibly called TRBD1 or TRBD2 (5 bases each). The V end lost 4 bases, the J end lost 1 base, and 12 bases lay between the germline ends. This CDR3 region has 14 residues. The germline V gene encodes CDR1 SGHRS and CDR2 YFSETQ.